Reported below is one T cell receptor (beta chain). The data originate from a study of TIL therapy for anti-PD-1-resistant metastatic lung cancer. Overall study context: Tumors carried a median roughly 1.5 non-synonymous mutations per megabase.

This was the immunoSEQ v3 assay. Profiled with immunoSEQ multiplex PCR; TCRdb holds only in-frame clones, not every one. The sample carries some 10,000 clones, approximately 60% recorded once. The CDR3 has 14 amino acids. The junction had 6 bases not matched to a gene; V was cut back by 4 bases and J by 9 bases. In germline, CDR1 is SGHDN, CDR2 FVKESK. As to time point: pre-treatment sample, taken before nivolumab and TIL therapy. Tumor tissue came from excised metastases, mostly pleural nodules or supraclavicular lymph nodes. The sequence derives from a person aged 25 to 80 with non-small cell lung cancer. Here the sequenced sample was tumor tissue, taken at baseline. This chain links TRBV14 with TRBJ2-6, with 7 bases matching TRBD1. CDR3 DNA sequence: TGTGCCAGCAGCCCGACAGGGAGTTACAACGTCCTGACTTTC. Its protein is CASSPTGSYNVLTF.